These T cell receptor beta chains were read from a single sample in a study of T-cell reconstitution after alpha-beta-depleted transplantation in children. From the PCR reads, TCRdb called clonotypes with MiXCR, one entry per CDR3 protein. The repertoire holds more than 400,000 distinct CDR3 sequences, with roughly an eighth as singletons. The sample consisted of PBMCs, mostly from graft donor cells, taken 180 days after TCRalphabeta/CD19-depleted stem cell transplant. These receptors originate from a female patient aged 2-10 years who had a stem cell transplant for aplastic anemia, so the T cells may come from the graft donor. Each CDR3 is given with its conserved first and last residue. Fields, in order: J gene, D gene, clone size, V gene, CDR3 protein, CDR3 DNA. The D gene is left open where the match is weak. Clone size is given for some rows only: seen once, a few or many times, or a class if the clone is expanded.

TRBJ2-3 TRBD1 few TRBV20-1 CSAPRTGTGDTQYF TGCAGTGCTCCAAGGACAGGGACGGGAGATACGCAGTATTTT
TRBJ2-3 . few TRBV28 CASSLGRPWSTDTQYF TGTGCCAGCAGTTTAGGCAGGCCCTGGTCCACAGATACGCAGTATTTT
TRBJ1-1 TRBD1 . TRBV5-1 CASSLEGTGYTEAFF TGCGCCAGCAGCTTGGAAGGGACAGGCTACACTGAAGCTTTCTTT
TRBJ2-1 TRBD2 . TRBV5-1 CASSPRSGSIEQFF TGCGCCAGCAGCCCCCGAAGCGGGAGTATTGAGCAGTTCTTC
TRBJ2-7 . . TRBV29-1 CSSRGTSYEQYF TGCAGCTCCCGTGGGACCTCCTACGAGCAGTACTTC
TRBJ2-2 . few TRBV3-1 CASSQGGRVSSGELFF TGTGCCAGCAGCCAAGGTGGCAGGGTATCCTCCGGGGAGCTGTTTTTT
TRBJ2-1 . few TRBV19 CASSIWLSYNEQFF TGTGCCAGTAGTATTTGGCTGTCCTACAATGAGCAGTTCTTC
TRBJ2-1 TRBD2 few TRBV10-3 CAISGLAGASSYNEQFF TGTGCCATCAGTGGACTAGCGGGAGCCTCCTCCTACAATGAGCAGTTCTTC
TRBJ2-3 TRBD2 few TRBV20-1 CSALGLAGDYTQYF TGCAGTGCCTTGGGACTAGCGGGAGACTATACGCAGTATTTT
TRBJ2-3 . . TRBV9 CASSVRTVSDTQYF TGTGCCAGCAGCGTCAGGACAGTCTCAGATACGCAGTATTTT
TRBJ2-3 . many TRBV28 CASSLWAPLPLSTDTQYF TGTGCCAGCAGTTTATGGGCACCGCTCCCTCTAAGCACAGATACGCAGTATTTT
TRBJ2-7 TRBD1 . TRBV4-3 CASSQDSAGTGGSYEQYF TGCGCCAGCAGCCAAGACTCCGCAGGGACAGGGGGCTCCTACGAGCAGTACTTC
TRBJ2-1 . few TRBV27 CASSGAGFRNEQFF TGTGCCAGCTCGGGCGCAGGGTTCCGCAATGAGCAGTTCTTC
TRBJ2-1 . . TRBV15 CATSRDLKRSYNEQFF TGTGCCACCAGCAGAGATCTCAAGCGATCCTACAATGAGCAGTTCTTC
TRBJ1-4 . . TRBV5-6 CASSYNGDLNEKLFF TGTGCCAGCAGCTACAACGGGGACCTTAATGAAAAACTGTTTTTT
TRBJ2-4 . few TRBV12-3/TRBV12-4 CASSPGGRSNIQYF TGTGCCAGCAGTCCCGGGGGTCGTAGCAACATTCAGTACTTC
TRBJ2-7 TRBD2 few TRBV20-1 CSARAGGLEQYF TGCAGTGCTAGAGCGGGGGGTCTCGAGCAGTACTTC
TRBJ1-1 . . TRBV11-2 CASSPHARAAEAFF TGTGCCAGCAGCCCGCACGCCAGGGCGGCTGAAGCTTTCTTT
TRBJ1-6 . . TRBV7-3 CASSSAGTLNSPLHF TGTGCCAGCAGCTCAGCCGGGACACTGAATTCACCCCTCCACTTT
TRBJ1-5 . many TRBV5-1 CASSLDFSNQPQHF TGCGCCAGCAGCTTGGACTTTAGCAATCAGCCCCAGCATTTT
TRBJ2-4 . . TRBV12-3/TRBV12-4 CASSLLGTLAKNIQYF TGTGCCAGCAGTTTACTGGGAACATTAGCCAAAAACATTCAGTACTTC
TRBJ1-1 . . TRBV25-1 CASSASGVSPEAFF TGTGCCAGCAGTGCTTCAGGGGTAAGCCCTGAAGCTTTCTTT
TRBJ2-7 . few TRBV6-5 CASSYEMGQGSYEQYF TGTGCCAGCAGTTACGAAATGGGTCAGGGTTCCTACGAGCAGTACTTC
TRBJ2-3 TRBD2 . TRBV5-1 CASSSRLAGGLTDTQYF TGCGCCAGCAGCTCCAGACTAGCGGGAGGGCTTACAGATACGCAGTATTTT
TRBJ2-3 TRBD1 many TRBV7-2 CASSLFLDRATDTQYF TGTGCCAGCAGCTTATTTCTGGACAGGGCCACAGATACGCAGTATTTT
TRBJ1-6 TRBD1 . TRBV7-2 CASSPTGQGGSPLHF TGTGCCAGCAGCCCAACGGGACAGGGTGGATCACCCCTCCACTTT
TRBJ1-4 TRBD1 once TRBV12-3/TRBV12-4 CASSHRGRANEKLFF TGTGCCAGCAGTCACAGGGGAAGGGCTAATGAAAAACTGTTTTTT
TRBJ2-1 TRBD2 many TRBV6-5 CASSYLGTRSNEQFF TGTGCCAGCAGTTACCTCGGGACTAGGTCCAATGAGCAGTTCTTC
TRBJ2-2 TRBD2 few TRBV5-5 CASSFSPGLATRELFF TGTGCCAGCAGCTTCTCACCGGGACTAGCGACCAGGGAGCTGTTTTTT
TRBJ2-7 TRBD2 many TRBV5-1 CASSLVLAGRLYEQYF TGCGCCAGCAGCTTGGTACTAGCGGGCCGACTCTACGAGCAGTACTTC
TRBJ2-1 . many TRBV12-3/TRBV12-4 CASSLSGEQFF TGTGCCAGCAGTTTATCGGGTGAGCAGTTCTTC
TRBJ2-3 . . TRBV14 CASSQDWLGSGFVTDTQYF TGTGCCAGCAGCCAAGACTGGTTGGGCTCAGGGTTTGTCACAGATACGCAGTATTTT
TRBJ2-4 . . TRBV6-5 CASSYGGGKNIQYF TGTGCCAGCAGTTACGGAGGGGGCAAAAACATTCAGTACTTC
TRBJ1-4 TRBD1 . TRBV19 CASSNHRGRANEKLFF TGTGCCAGTAGTAATCACAGGGGGCGCGCTAATGAAAAACTGTTTTTT
TRBJ2-1 . few TRBV24-1 CATSDWPGSSYNEQFF TGTGCCACCAGTGATTGGCCAGGGAGCTCCTACAATGAGCAGTTCTTC
TRBJ2-7 TRBD1 many TRBV20-1 CSAEQGNRGSYEQYF TGCAGTGCAGAACAAGGGAACAGGGGCTCCTACGAGCAGTACTTC
TRBJ2-2 TRBD1 . TRBV18 CASSQRPRTGNTGELFF TGTGCCAGCTCACAAAGGCCGCGGACAGGGAACACCGGGGAGCTGTTTTTT
TRBJ1-1 TRBD1 . TRBV25-1 CASSEYRTGRTEAFF TGTGCCAGCAGTGAATATCGGACAGGGCGAACTGAAGCTTTCTTT
TRBJ2-1 . . TRBV19 CASSITARSSYNEQFF TGTGCCAGTAGTATTACAGCGAGGAGCTCCTACAATGAGCAGTTCTTC
TRBJ2-1 . . TRBV6-1 CASSSLGSSSYNEQFF TGTGCCAGCAGCTCCCTAGGCTCTAGCTCCTACAATGAGCAGTTCTTC